Listed below are T cell receptor beta chains from one sample, sequenced in a study of blood T cell repertoires in COVID-19. TCRdb's copy holds only in-frame clones and misses some; the assay was immunoSEQ multiplex PCR. Of 140,000 to 150,000 clones in the sample, more than 75% were seen once. The sample consisted of peripheral blood. The receptors come from a woman between 45 and 65 years old with acute or convalescent COVID-19. CDR3s include the opening cysteine and the closing phenylalanine or tryptophan. D genes are given only for firm matches. Where a row states a size, it is once, few, many or the class of an expanded clone; other rows omit it.

J gene: TRBJ2-1
D gene: TRBD2
clone size: NA
V gene: TRBV2
CDR3 protein: CASSLGLAGYNEQFF
CDR3 DNA: TGTGCCAGCAGCCTGGGACTAGCGGGGTACAATGAGCAGTTCTTC

J gene: TRBJ2-7
D gene: TRBD2
clone size: NA
V gene: TRBV5-6
CDR3 protein: CASSKLAGGLYEQYF
CDR3 DNA: TGTGCCAGCAGCAAACTAGCGGGGGGGCTATACGAGCAGTACTTC

J gene: TRBJ1-2
D gene: NA
clone size: NA
V gene: TRBV7-9
CDR3 protein: CASSLGGYGYTF
CDR3 DNA: TGTGCCAGCAGCTTAGGAGGTTATGGCTACACCTTC

J gene: TRBJ2-3
D gene: NA
clone size: NA
V gene: TRBV5-4
CDR3 protein: CASSLDLGLAGRSRTDTQYF
CDR3 DNA: TGTGCCAGCAGCTTGGACTTGGGTTTGGCGGGGAGATCGCGCACAGATACGCAGTATTTT

J gene: TRBJ2-1
D gene: NA
clone size: NA
V gene: TRBV7-5
CDR3 protein: CVRSHLIPAGYSYNEQFF
CDR3 DNA: TGTGTCAGAAGCCACCTTATACCGGCAGGATACTCCTACAATGAGCAGTTCTTC

J gene: TRBJ1-1
D gene: NA
clone size: NA
V gene: TRBV3-1/TRBV3-2
CDR3 protein: CASGTDGTEAFF
CDR3 DNA: TGTGCCAGCGGTACAGACGGCACTGAAGCTTTCTTT

J gene: TRBJ1-1
D gene: NA
clone size: few
V gene: TRBV5-4
CDR3 protein: CAGQQGRGTEAFF
CDR3 DNA: TGTGCCGGACAGCAGGGAAGGGGCACTGAAGCTTTCTTT

J gene: TRBJ1-2
D gene: TRBD1
clone size: NA
V gene: TRBV30
CDR3 protein: CAWSLSPASGQGTSNYGYTF
CDR3 DNA: TGTGCCTGGAGTCTTTCCCCCGCCTCGGGACAGGGAACTTCTAACTATGGCTACACCTTC

J gene: TRBJ2-1
D gene: NA
clone size: NA
V gene: TRBV7-2
CDR3 protein: CASSFGTGSYNEQFF
CDR3 DNA: TGTGCCAGCAGCTTCGGAACAGGGTCCTACAATGAGCAGTTCTTC

J gene: TRBJ1-1
D gene: NA
clone size: NA
V gene: TRBV19
CDR3 protein: CASSIELNTEAFF
CDR3 DNA: TGTGCCAGTAGTATCGAGTTGAACACTGAAGCTTTCTTT

J gene: TRBJ2-1
D gene: TRBD1
clone size: NA
V gene: TRBV6-4
CDR3 protein: CASSDSDRADEQFF
CDR3 DNA: TGTGCCAGCAGTGACTCTGACAGGGCCGATGAGCAGTTCTTC

J gene: TRBJ2-1
D gene: TRBD2
clone size: NA
V gene: TRBV6-5
CDR3 protein: CASTPAGGDNEQFF
CDR3 DNA: TGTGCCAGCACCCCAGCGGGGGGAGACAATGAGCAGTTCTTC

J gene: TRBJ1-5
D gene: NA
clone size: NA
V gene: TRBV5-1
CDR3 protein: CASSRQGRDQPQHF
CDR3 DNA: TGCGCCAGCAGTCGGCAGGGGCGCGATCAGCCCCAGCATTTT

J gene: TRBJ2-4
D gene: TRBD1
clone size: NA
V gene: TRBV7-9
CDR3 protein: CASREDRGGGGSIQYF
CDR3 DNA: TGTGCCAGCAGGGAGGACAGGGGCGGGGGCGGTAGCATTCAGTACTTC

J gene: TRBJ1-1
D gene: NA
clone size: NA
V gene: TRBV9
CDR3 protein: CASSPNRDTEAFF
CDR3 DNA: TGTGCCAGCAGCCCAAACCGAGACACTGAAGCTTTCTTT

J gene: TRBJ2-2
D gene: NA
clone size: NA
V gene: TRBV5-1
CDR3 protein: CASSRAFQGTNTGELFF
CDR3 DNA: TGCGCCAGCAGCCGCGCTTTCCAGGGCACGAACACCGGGGAGCTGTTTTTT

J gene: TRBJ2-5
D gene: NA
clone size: NA
V gene: TRBV6-5
CDR3 protein: CASSYSAGAQETQYF
CDR3 DNA: TGTGCCAGCAGTTACTCGGCGGGGGCCCAAGAGACCCAGTACTTC

J gene: TRBJ1-5
D gene: TRBD1
clone size: NA
V gene: TRBV19
CDR3 protein: CASRHRGMGQPQHF
CDR3 DNA: TGTGCCAGTCGCCACAGGGGGATGGGGCAGCCCCAGCATTTT

J gene: TRBJ1-2
D gene: NA
clone size: NA
V gene: TRBV5-1
CDR3 protein: CASSFGGNGYTF
CDR3 DNA: TGCGCCAGCAGCTTTGGGGGGAATGGCTACACCTTC

J gene: TRBJ1-1
D gene: NA
clone size: NA
V gene: TRBV7-2
CDR3 protein: CASTQTRENTEAFF
CDR3 DNA: TGTGCCAGCACCCAAACGAGGGAGAACACTGAAGCTTTCTTT

J gene: TRBJ1-1
D gene: TRBD1
clone size: once
V gene: TRBV6-2/TRBV6-3
CDR3 protein: CASSYPQGAEAFF
CDR3 DNA: TGTGCCAGCAGTTACCCCCAGGGGGCGGAAGCTTTCTTT

J gene: TRBJ2-7
D gene: NA
clone size: NA
V gene: TRBV7-2
CDR3 protein: CASSFQGLMGYEQYF
CDR3 DNA: TGTGCCAGCAGCTTCCAGGGTTTAATGGGCTACGAGCAGTACTTC